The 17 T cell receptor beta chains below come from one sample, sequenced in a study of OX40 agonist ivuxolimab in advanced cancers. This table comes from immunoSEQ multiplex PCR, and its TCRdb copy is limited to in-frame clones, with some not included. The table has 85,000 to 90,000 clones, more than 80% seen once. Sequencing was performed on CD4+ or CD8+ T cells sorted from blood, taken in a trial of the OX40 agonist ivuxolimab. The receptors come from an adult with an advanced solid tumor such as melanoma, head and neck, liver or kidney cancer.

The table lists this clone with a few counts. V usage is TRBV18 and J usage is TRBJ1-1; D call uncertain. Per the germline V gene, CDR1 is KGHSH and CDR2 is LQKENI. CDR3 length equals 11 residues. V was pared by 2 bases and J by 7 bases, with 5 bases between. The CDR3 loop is CASSPTVEAFF. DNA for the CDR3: TGTGCCAGCTCACCAACAGTTGAAGCTTTCTTT. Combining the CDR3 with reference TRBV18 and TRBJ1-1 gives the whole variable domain NAGVMQNPRHLVRRRGQEARLRCSPMKGHSHVYWYRQLPEEGLKFMVYLQKENIIDESGMPKERFSAEFPKEGPSILRIQQVVRGDSAAYFCASSPTVEAFFGQGTRLTVV.

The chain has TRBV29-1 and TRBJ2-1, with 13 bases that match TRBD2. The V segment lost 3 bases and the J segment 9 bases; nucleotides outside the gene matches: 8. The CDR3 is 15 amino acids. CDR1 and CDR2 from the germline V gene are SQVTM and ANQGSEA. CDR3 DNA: TGCAGCGTTGACGGCGGACTAGCGGGAGCGGGTGAGCAGTTCTTC. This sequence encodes CSVDGGLAGAGEQFF.

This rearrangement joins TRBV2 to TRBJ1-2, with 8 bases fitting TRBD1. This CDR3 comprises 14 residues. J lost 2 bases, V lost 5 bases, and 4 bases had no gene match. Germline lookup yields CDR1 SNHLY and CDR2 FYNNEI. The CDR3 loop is CASSFGQGNYGYTF. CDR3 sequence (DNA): TGTGCCAGCAGTTTCGGACAGGGAAACTATGGCTACACCTTC.

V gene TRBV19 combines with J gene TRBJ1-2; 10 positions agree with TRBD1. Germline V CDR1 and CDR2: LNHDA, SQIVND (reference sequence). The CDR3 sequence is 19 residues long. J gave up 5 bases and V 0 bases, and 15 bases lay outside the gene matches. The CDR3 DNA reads TGTGCCAGTAGTATAGAGACCGGGACAGGGGTGGAACCTCGATATGGCTACACCTTC. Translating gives CASSIETGTGVEPRYGYTF.

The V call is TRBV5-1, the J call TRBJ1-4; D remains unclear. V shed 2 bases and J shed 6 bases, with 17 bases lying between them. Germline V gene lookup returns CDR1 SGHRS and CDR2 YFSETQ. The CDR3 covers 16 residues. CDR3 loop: CASSLRSPVEDEKLFF. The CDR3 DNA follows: TGCGCCAGCAGCTTAAGGTCTCCGGTTGAGGATGAAAAACTGTTTTTT. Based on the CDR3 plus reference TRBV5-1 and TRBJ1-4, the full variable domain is KAGVTQTPRYLIKTRGQQVTLSCSPISGHRSVSWYQQTPGQGLQFLFEYFSETQRNKGNFPGRFSGRQFSNSRSEMNVSTLELGDSALYLCASSLRSPVEDEKLFFGSGTQLSVL.

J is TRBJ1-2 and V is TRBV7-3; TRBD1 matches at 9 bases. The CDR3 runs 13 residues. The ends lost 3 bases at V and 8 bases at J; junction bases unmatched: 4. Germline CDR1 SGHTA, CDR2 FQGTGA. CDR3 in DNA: TGTGCCAGCAGCTTTAGGACAGGGGAGGGCTACACCTTC. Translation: CASSFRTGEGYTF.

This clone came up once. This chain's CDR3 is CASSLRTGVAFF. As DNA, the CDR3 is TGTGCCAGCAGTTTAAGGACAGGGGTCGCTTTCTTT. This sequence joins TRBV28 and TRBJ1-1, with 9 bases that match TRBD1. The CDR3 is 12 amino acids. Looked up from germline, CDR1 is MDHEN and CDR2 is SYDVKM. V dropped 2 bases and J dropped 11; count of bases not matched to a gene: 3. The whole variable domain, filled in from reference TRBV28 and TRBJ1-1, reads DVKVTQSSRYLVKRTGEKVFLECVQDMDHENMFWYRQDPGLGLRLIYFSYDVKMKEKGDIPEGYSVSREKKERFSLILESASTNQTSMYLCASSLRTGVAFFGQGTRLTVV.

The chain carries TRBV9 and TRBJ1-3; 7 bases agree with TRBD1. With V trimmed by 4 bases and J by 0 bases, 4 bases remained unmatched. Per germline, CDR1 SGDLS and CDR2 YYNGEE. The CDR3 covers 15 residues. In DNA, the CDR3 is TGTGCCAGCAGCCGGGACAGCAGCTCTGGAAACACCATATATTTT. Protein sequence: CASSRDSSSGNTIYF.

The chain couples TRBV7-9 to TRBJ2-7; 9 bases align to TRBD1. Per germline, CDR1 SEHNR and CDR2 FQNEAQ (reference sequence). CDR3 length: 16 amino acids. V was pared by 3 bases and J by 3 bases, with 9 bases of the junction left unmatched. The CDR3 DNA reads TGTGCCAGCAGCTTTGGGCCGGGACAGGGTATCTACGAGCAGTACTTC. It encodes CASSFGPGQGIYEQYF.

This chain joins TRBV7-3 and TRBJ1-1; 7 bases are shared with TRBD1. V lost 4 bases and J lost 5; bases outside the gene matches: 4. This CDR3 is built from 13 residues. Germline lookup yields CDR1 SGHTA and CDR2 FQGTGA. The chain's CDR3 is CASSSGQQTEAFF. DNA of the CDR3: TGTGCCAGCAGCTCGGGACAGCAAACTGAAGCTTTCTTT.

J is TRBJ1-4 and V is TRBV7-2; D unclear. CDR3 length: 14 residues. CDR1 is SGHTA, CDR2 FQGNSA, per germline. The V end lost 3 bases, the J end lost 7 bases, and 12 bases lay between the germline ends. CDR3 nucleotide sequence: TGTGCCAGCAGCTTGATGGGAGGTGGTGAAAAACTGTTTTTT. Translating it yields CASSLMGGGEKLFF.

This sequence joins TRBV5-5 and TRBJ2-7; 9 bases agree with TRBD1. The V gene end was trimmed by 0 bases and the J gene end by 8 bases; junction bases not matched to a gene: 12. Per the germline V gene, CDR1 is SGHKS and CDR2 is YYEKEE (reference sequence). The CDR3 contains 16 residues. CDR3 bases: TGTGCCAGCAGCTTGGGATCGGGACAGGGTATACTCAAGCAGTACGTC. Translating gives CASSLGSGQGILKQYV.

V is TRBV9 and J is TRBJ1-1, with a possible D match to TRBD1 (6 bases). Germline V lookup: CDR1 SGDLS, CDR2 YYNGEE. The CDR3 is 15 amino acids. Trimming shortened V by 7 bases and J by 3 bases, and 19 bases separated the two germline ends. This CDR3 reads CASDTGTNAHTEAFF. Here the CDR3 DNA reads TGTGCCAGCGACACAGGGACCAACGCGCACACTGAAGCTTTCTTT.

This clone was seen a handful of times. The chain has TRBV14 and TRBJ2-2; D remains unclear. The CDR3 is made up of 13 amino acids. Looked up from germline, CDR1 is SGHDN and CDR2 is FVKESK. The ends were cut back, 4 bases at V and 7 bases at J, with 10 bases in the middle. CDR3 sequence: CASSPMRGGELFF. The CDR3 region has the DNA TGTGCCAGCAGCCCAATGCGAGGCGGGGAGCTGTTTTTT.

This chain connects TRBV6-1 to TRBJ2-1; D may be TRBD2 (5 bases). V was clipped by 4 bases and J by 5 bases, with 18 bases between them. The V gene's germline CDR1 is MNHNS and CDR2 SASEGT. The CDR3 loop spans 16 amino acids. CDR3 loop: CASSAGVQRLNNEQFF. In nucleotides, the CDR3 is TGTGCCAGCAGTGCCGGGGTACAGCGGTTAAACAATGAGCAGTTCTTC.

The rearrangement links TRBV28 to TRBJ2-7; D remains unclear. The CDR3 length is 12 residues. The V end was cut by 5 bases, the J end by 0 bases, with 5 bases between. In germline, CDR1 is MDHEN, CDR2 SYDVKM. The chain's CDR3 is CASSTVSYEQYF. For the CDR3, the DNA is TGTGCCAGCAGTACAGTCTCCTACGAGCAGTACTTC.

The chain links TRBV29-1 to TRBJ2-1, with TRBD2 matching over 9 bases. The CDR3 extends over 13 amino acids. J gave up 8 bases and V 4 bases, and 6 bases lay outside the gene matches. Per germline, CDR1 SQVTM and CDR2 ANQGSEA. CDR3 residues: CSVGSGRSDEQFF. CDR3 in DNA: TGCAGCGTTGGTAGCGGGAGATCCGATGAGCAGTTCTTC.